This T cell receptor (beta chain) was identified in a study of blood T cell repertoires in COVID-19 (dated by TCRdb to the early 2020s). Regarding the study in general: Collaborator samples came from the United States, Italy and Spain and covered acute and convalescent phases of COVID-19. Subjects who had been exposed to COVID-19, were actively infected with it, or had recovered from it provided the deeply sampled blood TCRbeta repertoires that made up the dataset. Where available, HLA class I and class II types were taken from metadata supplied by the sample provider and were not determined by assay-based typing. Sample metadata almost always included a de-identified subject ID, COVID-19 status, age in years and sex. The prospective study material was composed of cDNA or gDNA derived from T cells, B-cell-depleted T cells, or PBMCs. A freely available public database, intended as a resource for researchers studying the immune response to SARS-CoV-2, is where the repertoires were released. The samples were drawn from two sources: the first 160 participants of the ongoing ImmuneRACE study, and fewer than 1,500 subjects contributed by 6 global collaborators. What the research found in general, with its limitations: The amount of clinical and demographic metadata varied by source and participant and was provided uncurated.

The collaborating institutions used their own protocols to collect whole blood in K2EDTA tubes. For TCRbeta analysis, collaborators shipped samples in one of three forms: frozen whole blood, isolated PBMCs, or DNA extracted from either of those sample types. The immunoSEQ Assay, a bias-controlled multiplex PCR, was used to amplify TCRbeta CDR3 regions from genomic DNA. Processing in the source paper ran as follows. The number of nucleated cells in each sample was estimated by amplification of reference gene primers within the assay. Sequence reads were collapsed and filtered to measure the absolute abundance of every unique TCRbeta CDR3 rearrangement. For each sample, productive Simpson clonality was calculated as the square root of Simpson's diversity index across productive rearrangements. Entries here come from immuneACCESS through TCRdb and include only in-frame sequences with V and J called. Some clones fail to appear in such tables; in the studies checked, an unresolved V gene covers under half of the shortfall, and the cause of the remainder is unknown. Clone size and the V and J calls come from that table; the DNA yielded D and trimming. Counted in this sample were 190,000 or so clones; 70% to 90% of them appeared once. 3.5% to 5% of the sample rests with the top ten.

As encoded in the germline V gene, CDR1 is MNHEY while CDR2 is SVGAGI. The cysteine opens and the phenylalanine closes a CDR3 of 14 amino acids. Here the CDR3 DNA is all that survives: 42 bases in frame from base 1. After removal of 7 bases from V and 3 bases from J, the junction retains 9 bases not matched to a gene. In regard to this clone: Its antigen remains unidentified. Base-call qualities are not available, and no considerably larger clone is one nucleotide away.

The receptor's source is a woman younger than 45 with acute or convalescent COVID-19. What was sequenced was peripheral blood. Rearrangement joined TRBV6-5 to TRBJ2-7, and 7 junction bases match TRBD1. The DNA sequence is TGTGCCAGCAACCAAGACAGGGCTGGCTACGAGCAGTACTTC. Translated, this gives CASNQDRAGYEQYF.